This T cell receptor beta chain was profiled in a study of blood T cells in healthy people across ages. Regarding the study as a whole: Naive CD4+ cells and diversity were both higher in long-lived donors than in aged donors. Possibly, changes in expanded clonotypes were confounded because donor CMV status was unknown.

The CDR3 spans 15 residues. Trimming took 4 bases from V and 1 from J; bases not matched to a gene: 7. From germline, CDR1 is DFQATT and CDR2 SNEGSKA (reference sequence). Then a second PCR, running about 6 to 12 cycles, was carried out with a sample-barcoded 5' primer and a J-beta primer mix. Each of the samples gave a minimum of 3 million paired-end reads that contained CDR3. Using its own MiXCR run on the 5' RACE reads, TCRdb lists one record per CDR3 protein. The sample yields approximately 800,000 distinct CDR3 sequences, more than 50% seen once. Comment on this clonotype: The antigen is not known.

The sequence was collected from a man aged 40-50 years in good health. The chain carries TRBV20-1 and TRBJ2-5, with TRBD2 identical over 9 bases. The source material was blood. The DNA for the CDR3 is TGCAGTGCTACGACGCGGGAGGGACTCCAAGAGACCCAGTACTTC. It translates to CSATTREGLQETQYF.